Listed below are T cell receptor beta chains from one sample, sequenced in a study of blood T cell repertoires in COVID-19. Profiling relied on immunoSEQ multiplex PCR, and the TCRdb table lists in-frame clones only, not all of them. The data contain approximately 200,000 clones, roughly 88% of them seen just once; the ten biggest clones take up roughly 4.2%. Specimen: peripheral blood. The origin of the receptors is a woman aged 25-40 years with acute or convalescent COVID-19. The CDR3 runs from the conserved cysteine through the conserved F or W. A D gene is named only where the DNA matches it firmly. Clone sizes are given selectively: once, few, many, or a class where the clone is expanded.

J: TRBJ2-1; D: TRBD2; size: once; V: TRBV9; CDR3: CASSISWGGYNEQFF; DNA: TGTGCCAGCAGCATATCCTGGGGGGGCTACAATGAGCAGTTCTTC
J: TRBJ1-1; D: TRBD1; size: -; V: TRBV7-8; CDR3: CASSLGSRGPKDTEAFF; DNA: TGTGCCAGCAGCTTAGGCTCCAGGGGGCCTAAAGATACTGAAGCTTTCTTT
J: TRBJ2-1; D: TRBD2; size: -; V: TRBV11-2; CDR3: CASSLGTRGEQFF; DNA: TGTGCCAGCAGCTTAGGGACTAGGGGTGAGCAGTTCTTC
J: TRBJ1-1; D: -; size: -; V: TRBV5-1; CDR3: CASSLIIPGSTEAFF; DNA: TGCGCCAGCAGCTTGATCATACCGGGGAGCACTGAAGCTTTCTTT
J: TRBJ2-1; D: TRBD1; size: -; V: TRBV29-1; CDR3: CSAIKRGTGGTYNEQFF; DNA: TGCAGCGCCATCAAGCGAGGGACAGGGGGAACATACAATGAGCAGTTCTTC
J: TRBJ1-5; D: TRBD1; size: -; V: TRBV6-6; CDR3: CASSLGGRANNQPQHF; DNA: TGTGCCAGCAGTTTAGGGGGCAGGGCGAACAATCAGCCCCAGCATTTT
J: TRBJ1-2; D: -; size: -; V: TRBV27; CDR3: CASSLQGARNYGYTF; DNA: TGTGCCAGCAGTTTACAGGGCGCTCGGAACTATGGCTACACCTTC
J: TRBJ2-2; D: TRBD1; size: -; V: TRBV6-5; CDR3: CASISTGGNTGELFF; DNA: TGTGCCAGCATTAGCACAGGGGGTAACACCGGGGAGCTGTTTTTT
J: TRBJ1-4; D: -; size: -; V: TRBV6-5; CDR3: CASSRRQNEKLFF; DNA: TGTGCCAGCAGTCGAAGACAGAATGAAAAACTGTTTTTT
J: TRBJ1-2; D: -; size: once; V: TRBV3-1/TRBV3-2; CDR3: CASSLTDRGANGYTF; DNA: TGTGCCAGCAGCCTAACCGACCGGGGAGCTAATGGCTACACCTTC
J: TRBJ1-5; D: -; size: -; V: TRBV9; CDR3: CASSVGWGDQPQHF; DNA: TGTGCCAGCAGCGTAGGGTGGGGGGACCAGCCCCAGCATTTT
J: TRBJ2-7; D: -; size: -; V: TRBV5-1; CDR3: CASSLGVDTMDYEQYF; DNA: TGCGCCAGCAGCCTCGGGGTCGACACTATGGACTACGAGCAGTACTTC
J: TRBJ2-5; D: TRBD1; size: -; V: TRBV10-3; CDR3: CAISEYRGLEETQYF; DNA: TGTGCCATCAGTGAGTACAGGGGGCTGGAAGAGACCCAGTACTTC
J: TRBJ2-1; D: -; size: -; V: TRBV3-1/TRBV3-2; CDR3: CASSLKVGEQFF; DNA: TGTGCCAGCAGCCTGAAAGTCGGGGAGCAGTTCTTC
J: TRBJ2-2; D: -; size: -; V: TRBV11-3; CDR3: CASRRPGDTGELFF; DNA: TGTGCCAGCAGGAGACCCGGGGACACCGGGGAGCTGTTTTTT
J: TRBJ1-4; D: -; size: -; V: TRBV25-1; CDR3: CASSEYRVSNEKLFF; DNA: TGTGCCAGCAGTGAATATCGGGTGTCTAATGAAAAACTGTTTTTT
J: TRBJ1-1; D: -; size: -; V: TRBV11-2; CDR3: CASSLHVEANTEAFF; DNA: TGTGCCAGCAGCCTTCACGTTGAGGCGAACACTGAAGCTTTCTTT
J: TRBJ2-1; D: TRBD2; size: -; V: TRBV7-2; CDR3: CASSFTGTSMFF; DNA: TGTGCCAGCAGCTTCACCGGGACTAGCATGTTCTTC
J: TRBJ1-1; D: -; size: -; V: TRBV3-1/TRBV3-2; CDR3: CASLEAFF; DNA: TGTGCCAGCCTTGAAGCTTTCTTT
J: TRBJ1-5; D: -; size: -; V: TRBV5-8; CDR3: CASSLGGGRAQPQHF; DNA: TGTGCCAGCAGCTTGGGGGGCGGCAGGGCCCAGCCCCAGCATTTT
J: TRBJ1-3; D: TRBD1; size: -; V: TRBV28; CDR3: CASSFQGAPGNTIYF; DNA: TGTGCCAGCAGTTTTCAGGGGGCGCCTGGAAACACCATATATTTT
J: TRBJ2-5; D: -; size: -; V: TRBV7-9; CDR3: CASSLLVKGETQYF; DNA: TGTGCCAGCAGCTTACTAGTAAAAGGAGAGACCCAGTACTTC
J: TRBJ2-5; D: TRBD2; size: -; V: TRBV24-1; CDR3: CATSDGGGAYQETQYF; DNA: TGTGCCACCAGTGACGGGGGGGGTGCGTACCAAGAGACCCAGTACTTC
J: TRBJ2-7; D: -; size: -; V: TRBV5-6; CDR3: CASSQYYRAGATYEQYF; DNA: TGTGCCAGCAGCCAATACTACCGAGCGGGTGCTACCTACGAGCAGTACTTC
J: TRBJ2-2; D: TRBD2; size: -; V: TRBV28; CDR3: CASRPSGLAGDIGELFF; DNA: TGTGCCAGCAGACCCTCCGGACTAGCGGGAGATATCGGGGAGCTGTTTTTT
J: TRBJ1-1; D: -; size: -; V: TRBV15; CDR3: CATSRGGEGDEAFF; DNA: TGTGCCACCAGCAGAGGAGGGGAGGGGGATGAAGCTTTCTTT
J: TRBJ2-7; D: -; size: -; V: TRBV4-1; CDR3: CASSQDLTYEQYF; DNA: TGCGCCAGCAGCCAAGATTTAACCTACGAGCAGTACTTC
J: TRBJ2-5; D: -; size: -; V: TRBV7-2; CDR3: CASSFSSQETQYF; DNA: TGTGCCAGCAGCTTTTCCTCCCAAGAGACCCAGTACTTC
J: TRBJ2-7; D: -; size: -; V: TRBV7-2; CDR3: CASSFGAVLAYEQYF; DNA: TGTGCCAGCAGCTTCGGAGCGGTCCTCGCCTACGAGCAGTACTTC
J: TRBJ1-3; D: -; size: -; V: TRBV5-1; CDR3: CASRSTGTGNTIYF; DNA: TGCGCCAGCAGATCAACAGGGACTGGAAACACCATATATTTT
J: TRBJ2-1; D: TRBD1; size: -; V: TRBV30; CDR3: CAWSVGRGRIDEQFF; DNA: TGTGCCTGGAGTGTAGGCAGGGGGCGCATCGATGAGCAGTTCTTC
J: TRBJ1-1; D: -; size: -; V: TRBV7-2; CDR3: CASSPHSEAFF; DNA: TGTGCCAGCAGCCCGCACTCGGAAGCTTTCTTT
J: TRBJ2-5; D: TRBD2; size: -; V: TRBV5-4; CDR3: CASSLAGLVETQYF; DNA: TGTGCCAGCAGCTTGGCCGGACTAGTTGAGACCCAGTACTTC
J: TRBJ2-7; D: TRBD1; size: -; V: TRBV10-3; CDR3: CAIRGAAGQGYEQYF; DNA: TGTGCCATCAGGGGGGCGGCGGGACAGGGGTACGAGCAGTACTTC
J: TRBJ2-3; D: -; size: -; V: TRBV6-2/TRBV6-3; CDR3: CASSPEGWADTQYF; DNA: TGTGCCAGCAGCCCGGAGGGCTGGGCAGATACGCAGTATTTT
J: TRBJ1-1; D: -; size: -; V: TRBV7-9; CDR3: CASSLSGFAFF; DNA: TGTGCCAGCAGCTTATCCGGGTTTGCTTTCTTT
J: TRBJ1-1; D: -; size: -; V: TRBV6-4; CDR3: CASSTSLGDTEAFF; DNA: TGTGCCAGCAGTACCTCCTTAGGGGACACTGAAGCTTTCTTT
J: TRBJ1-3; D: -; size: -; V: TRBV4-2; CDR3: CASSQAAGHAGNTIYF; DNA: TGTGCCAGCAGCCAAGCCGCGGGTCATGCAGGAAACACCATATATTTT
J: TRBJ1-1; D: -; size: -; V: TRBV12-3/TRBV12-4; CDR3: CASSLTTGVEAFF; DNA: TGTGCCAGCAGTTTAACGACAGGAGTTGAAGCTTTCTTT
J: TRBJ2-3; D: TRBD1; size: -; V: TRBV18; CDR3: CASSPRDSPDPQYF; DNA: TGTGCCAGCTCACCACGGGACAGCCCCGACCCGCAGTATTTT
J: TRBJ2-2; D: TRBD2; size: -; V: TRBV19; CDR3: CASKREGGYRELFF; DNA: TGTGCCAGTAAGCGGGAGGGCGGATACAGGGAGCTGTTTTTT
J: TRBJ1-4; D: -; size: -; V: TRBV2; CDR3: CAVGGNEKLFF; DNA: TGTGCCGTAGGGGGAAATGAAAAACTGTTTTTT
J: TRBJ1-1; D: -; size: -; V: TRBV2; CDR3: CASFSIGEAFF; DNA: TGTGCCAGCTTTTCGATCGGTGAAGCTTTCTTT
J: TRBJ2-1; D: -; size: -; V: TRBV5-1; CDR3: CASSVQGRDTYNEQFF; DNA: TGCGCCAGCAGCGTACAAGGACGGGACACTTACAATGAGCAGTTCTTC
J: TRBJ1-5; D: -; size: -; V: TRBV27; CDR3: CASSLSPNQPQHF; DNA: TGTGCCAGCAGTTTATCCCCGAATCAGCCCCAGCATTTT
J: TRBJ1-2; D: -; size: -; V: TRBV6-5; CDR3: CASSYSNGGGYTF; DNA: TGTGCCAGCAGTTACTCGAACGGGGGTGGCTACACCTTC
J: TRBJ2-1; D: -; size: -; V: TRBV5-1; CDR3: CASSLVPDSNEQFF; DNA: TGCGCCAGCAGCTTGGTCCCCGACAGCAATGAGCAGTTCTTC
J: TRBJ1-1; D: TRBD1; size: -; V: TRBV2; CDR3: CASSRQGENTEAFF; DNA: TGTGCCAGCAGTCGACAGGGGGAGAACACTGAAGCTTTCTTT
J: TRBJ2-7; D: TRBD1; size: once; V: TRBV19; CDR3: CASSIPGGEQYF; DNA: TGTGCCAGTAGTATACCAGGGGGCGAGCAGTACTTC
J: TRBJ2-1; D: TRBD2; size: -; V: TRBV7-8; CDR3: CASSLTSGRANEQFF; DNA: TGTGCCAGCAGCTTAACTAGCGGGAGGGCAAATGAGCAGTTCTTC
J: TRBJ2-7; D: -; size: -; V: TRBV15; CDR3: CAKGGEYF; DNA: TGTGCCAAAGGGGGAGAGTACTTC